This TCR beta chain derives from a study of sequential checkpoint blockade in melanoma. Produced via immunoSEQ multiplex PCR; TCRdb's table is partial and in-frame only. The data contain some 12,000 clones, about 80% of them singletons. The CDR3 runs to 12 residues. CDR1 is MDHEN and CDR2 is SYDVKM in the germline V gene. Trimming stripped 10 bases from V and 2 bases from J, with 11 bases between. Treatment noted: randomized to nivolumab then ipilimumab (arm A) or the reverse (arm B). The V and J genes are TRBV28 and TRBJ1-2, with D hard to call. The source is a human donor with melanoma. The sequencing here drew on CD8+ T cells sorted from blood (inferred from file names), taken from a patient given nivolumab and ipilimumab in sequence. Here the CDR3 reads CATATLNYGYTF. CDR3 coding DNA: TGTGCCACCGCCACCCTAAACTATGGCTACACCTTC.